This T cell receptor beta chain was recorded in a study of Ad26.COV2.S vaccination and SARS-CoV-2 variants. Study information: Ad26.COV2.S was injected intramuscularly once or twice, 56 days apart.

For this clone: The antigen is not known.

The treatment: roughly 18 received Ad26.COV2.S at low or high dose, single or two shots; 5 received placebo; per-sample allocation not given. Specimen acquisition occurred on day 63 following the initial vaccine or placebo injection. The repertoire was sequenced with immunoSEQ multiplex PCR; TCRdb's copy has only in-frame clones and lacks some. This table has some 250,000 clones, roughly 90% appearing once. Study-wide results and limits: Total T cell responses may have been underestimated by the TCR breadth and depth analyses. Spike-specific TCR breadth in vaccine recipients exceeded that seen in placebo recipients.

Sample: peripheral blood, taken in a trial of Ad26.COV2.S vaccine versus placebo. This clonotype was sampled from a person between 18 and 65 years old who received the Ad26.COV2.S COVID-19 vaccine or a placebo.

The CDR3 region has the DNA TGTGCCAGCAGTCAGGGTGGAGAGACCCAGTACTTC. It codes for CASSQGGETQYF. The V gene is TRBV7-3, the J gene TRBJ2-5; TRBD1 is a possible D gene (5 bases). The CDR3 spans 12 residues. Germline loops: CDR1 SGHTA, CDR2 FQGTGA. V lost 6 bases and J 4 bases, leaving 9 bases between the germline ends. Full variable domain (outside the CDR3, taken from reference TRBV7-3 and TRBJ2-5): GAGVSQTPSNKVTEKGKYVELRCDPISGHTALYWYRQSLGQGPEFLIYFQGTGAADDSGLPNDRFFAVRPEGSVSTLKIQRTERGDSAVYLCASSQGGETQYFGPGTRLLVL.